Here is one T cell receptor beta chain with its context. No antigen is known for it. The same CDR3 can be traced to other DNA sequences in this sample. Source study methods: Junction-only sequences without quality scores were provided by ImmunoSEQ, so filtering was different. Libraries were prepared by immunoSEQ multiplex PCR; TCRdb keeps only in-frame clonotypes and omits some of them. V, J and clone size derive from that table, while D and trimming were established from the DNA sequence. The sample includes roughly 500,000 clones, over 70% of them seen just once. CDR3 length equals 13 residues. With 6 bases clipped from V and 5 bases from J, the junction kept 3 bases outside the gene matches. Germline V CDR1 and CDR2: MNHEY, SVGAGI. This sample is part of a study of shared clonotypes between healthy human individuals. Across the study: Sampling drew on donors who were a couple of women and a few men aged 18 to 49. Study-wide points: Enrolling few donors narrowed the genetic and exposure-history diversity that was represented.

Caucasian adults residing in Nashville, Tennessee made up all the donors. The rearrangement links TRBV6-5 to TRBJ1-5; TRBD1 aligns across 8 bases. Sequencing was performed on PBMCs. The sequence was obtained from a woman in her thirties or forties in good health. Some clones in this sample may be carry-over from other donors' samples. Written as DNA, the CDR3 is TGTGCCAGCAGCCCGGACAGGGATCAGCCCCAGCATTTT. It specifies CASSPDRDQPQHF.